This TCR beta chain emerged from a study of blood T cell repertoires in COVID-19. Looking at the study overall: Spain, Italy and the United States supplied samples that represented acute and convalescent COVID-19. The analysed material was cDNA or gDNA that came from T cells, B-cell-depleted T cells, or PBMCs.

With regard to this clone: This sample also contains other DNA sequences that code for the same CDR3.

CDR1 is SNHLY and CDR2 is FYNNEI in the germline V gene. The CDR3 contains 14 residues. V was pared by 8 bases and J by 0 bases, with 11 bases between. Source study methods: Nucleated cell number was recorded as an estimate derived from reference gene primer amplification. Some clones are missing from TCRdb's copy, which holds only in-frame ones; the method was immunoSEQ multiplex PCR. V, J and clone size were drawn from that table, and D and trimming were deduced from the DNA. Of roughly 300,000 clones detected, approximately 91% appear once; the ten largest clones hold around 2.2%. The Seattle site enrolled patients during active infection and followed them longitudinally.

The V call is TRBV2, the J call TRBJ1-5; a possible D gene is TRBD1 (5 bases). The receptor comes from a woman aged 25 to 45 with COVID-19, enrolled during active disease. Sequences were obtained from peripheral blood. Here the CDR3 DNA reads TGTGCCAGCGGGGGGGGTTATAGCAATCAGCCCCAGCATTTT. As protein: CASGGGYSNQPQHF.